These T cell receptor beta chains were read from a single sample in a study of lymphopenia after photon versus proton radiotherapy. Profiling relied on immunoSEQ multiplex PCR, and the TCRdb table lists in-frame clones only, not all of them. The sample contains tens of thousands of clones, around four fifths of which appear only once. The sample was peripheral blood, taken from a patient treated with proton-based radiotherapy. The source is a man in his 60s with pancreatic cancer. CDR3s include the opening cysteine and the closing phenylalanine or tryptophan. Each record gives: V gene, clone size, D gene, J gene, CDR3 DNA, CDR3 protein. The D gene is left open where the match is weak. Some rows mark clone size as missing; the rest say once, few, many or name a class of expanded clone.

V gene: TRBV6-5
clone size: .
D gene: .
J gene: TRBJ1-2
CDR3 DNA: TGTGCCAGCAGGAACGCAGGGTCCTACGGCTACACCTTC
CDR3 protein: CASRNAGSYGYTF

V gene: TRBV4-1
clone size: .
D gene: .
J gene: TRBJ2-3
CDR3 DNA: TGCGCCAGCAGCCAGTACCAGGCGACCGAAGTTACGCAGTATTTT
CDR3 protein: CASSQYQATEVTQYF

V gene: TRBV10-3
clone size: .
D gene: TRBD1
J gene: TRBJ2-3
CDR3 DNA: TGTGCCCTCTCCGGGACAGACACAGATACGCAGTATTTT
CDR3 protein: CALSGTDTDTQYF

V gene: TRBV19
clone size: .
D gene: TRBD1
J gene: TRBJ2-5
CDR3 DNA: TGTGCCAGTAAAACAGGGGGGCAAGAGACCCAGTACTTC
CDR3 protein: CASKTGGQETQYF

V gene: TRBV28
clone size: .
D gene: .
J gene: TRBJ2-5
CDR3 DNA: TGTGCCAGCAGTTTAAGGGGAAGGGGGAGCCAAGAGACCCAGTACTTC
CDR3 protein: CASSLRGRGSQETQYF

V gene: TRBV15
clone size: .
D gene: .
J gene: TRBJ2-7
CDR3 DNA: TGTGCCACCCGACCGGCGGGGAGTTGGTACGAGCAGTACTTC
CDR3 protein: CATRPAGSWYEQYF

V gene: TRBV18
clone size: .
D gene: .
J gene: TRBJ2-6
CDR3 DNA: TGTGCCAGCTCACCAGGTGGGGGGCTCACTGGGGCCAACGTCCTGACTTTC
CDR3 protein: CASSPGGGLTGANVLTF

V gene: TRBV4-2
clone size: once
D gene: TRBD2
J gene: TRBJ2-1
CDR3 DNA: TGTGCCAGCAGCCATCGCCCCCCGACTAGCGGGGGATACAATGAGCAGTTCTTC
CDR3 protein: CASSHRPPTSGGYNEQFF

V gene: TRBV5-6
clone size: .
D gene: .
J gene: TRBJ1-2
CDR3 DNA: TGTGCCAGCAGCTTAAGGCAGCTCTATGGCTACACCTTC
CDR3 protein: CASSLRQLYGYTF

V gene: TRBV9
clone size: .
D gene: TRBD1
J gene: TRBJ1-1
CDR3 DNA: TGTGCCAGCAGCGTAGCCGGGACAGGTGAAGCTTTCTTT
CDR3 protein: CASSVAGTGEAFF

V gene: TRBV19
clone size: .
D gene: TRBD1
J gene: TRBJ1-1
CDR3 DNA: TGTGCCAGTAGTCGACAGGGGGAGAGGACTGAAGCTTTCTTT
CDR3 protein: CASSRQGERTEAFF

V gene: TRBV30
clone size: .
D gene: .
J gene: TRBJ2-7
CDR3 DNA: TGTGCCTGGGGTCCGACCTACGAGCAGTACTTC
CDR3 protein: CAWGPTYEQYF

V gene: TRBV19
clone size: .
D gene: TRBD1
J gene: TRBJ2-5
CDR3 DNA: TGTGCCAGTAGTAGGACAGGGGTCTGGACCCAGTACTTC
CDR3 protein: CASSRTGVWTQYF

V gene: TRBV7-9
clone size: .
D gene: .
J gene: TRBJ2-7
CDR3 DNA: TGTGCCAGCAGCCCCCGGGCCCTTCCGGGGGAGCAGTACTTC
CDR3 protein: CASSPRALPGEQYF

V gene: TRBV29-1
clone size: .
D gene: TRBD1
J gene: TRBJ2-1
CDR3 DNA: TGCAGCGTGGACCCTCGTGGACAGGCGGACAATGAGCAGTTCTTC
CDR3 protein: CSVDPRGQADNEQFF

V gene: TRBV7-8
clone size: few
D gene: .
J gene: TRBJ1-2
CDR3 DNA: TGTGCCAGCAGCCCCCGAGGGTTAAACTATGGCTACACCTTC
CDR3 protein: CASSPRGLNYGYTF

V gene: TRBV12-2
clone size: .
D gene: .
J gene: TRBJ2-2
CDR3 DNA: TGTGCAAGTCGCTTAGGGAGCGGCGGGAGTAGTACCGGGGAGCTGTTTTTT
CDR3 protein: CASRLGSGGSSTGELFF

V gene: TRBV29-1
clone size: .
D gene: .
J gene: TRBJ2-2
CDR3 DNA: TGCAGCGTTGTTCGAGTGGGGAACACCGGGGAGCTGTTTTTT
CDR3 protein: CSVVRVGNTGELFF

V gene: TRBV5-6
clone size: .
D gene: .
J gene: TRBJ2-1
CDR3 DNA: TGTGCCAGCAGCTTGGCTAGCGAGTACAATGAGCAGTTCTTC
CDR3 protein: CASSLASEYNEQFF